These T cell receptor beta chains were read from a single sample in a study of beta chain features in type 1 diabetes. The repertoire was sequenced with immunoSEQ multiplex PCR; TCRdb's copy has only in-frame clones and lacks some. This sample yields just over 600,000 clones, of which about a sixth are seen a single time; around 0.1% belongs to the top ten. The source material was naive CD4+ T cells from blood. Receptor source: a man aged 18 to 29 in good health. CDR3s include the opening cysteine and the closing phenylalanine or tryptophan. A D gene is named only where the DNA matches it firmly. Clone size is shown for a subset of rows, as once, few, many or a class of expanded clone.

d_call	clone_size	v_call	j_call	cdr3_nt	cdr3_aa
NA	few	TRBV4-2	TRBJ1-3	TGTGCCAGCAGCCAAGATGTTGGGAGCTCTGGAAACACCATATATTTT	CASSQDVGSSGNTIYF
TRBD1	NA	TRBV6-5	TRBJ1-2	TGTGCCAGCAGTTCACCACAGGGAAGGACAGGCCGGGGCTACACCTTC	CASSSPQGRTGRGYTF
NA	NA	TRBV7-9	TRBJ2-5	TGTGCCAGCAGCCCGATCAGGGTGAGGCGAGAGACCCAGTACTTC	CASSPIRVRRETQYF
NA	once	TRBV7-6	TRBJ1-1	TGTGCCAGCAGCCAGGGGAGAGGGAACACTGAAGCTTTCTTT	CASSQGRGNTEAFF
NA	few	TRBV4-3	TRBJ2-7	TGCGCCAGCAGCCAAGAGGCGGCGGGGCTCTCCTACGAGCAGTACTTC	CASSQEAAGLSYEQYF
TRBD2	NA	TRBV5-6	TRBJ2-7	TGTGCCAGCAGCTTGGGTCTAGCGGGCGACTACGAGCAGTACTTC	CASSLGLAGDYEQYF
NA	few	TRBV7-2	TRBJ2-1	TGTGCCAGCAGCCCAGGGCATGAGCAGTTCTTC	CASSPGHEQFF
NA	few	TRBV11-3	TRBJ2-3	TGTGCCAGCAGCTCCTCGTACCCTTACACAGATACGCAGTATTTT	CASSSSYPYTDTQYF
NA	NA	TRBV27	TRBJ2-7	TGTGCCAGCAGTATTCGGACAGCCCACGAGCAGTACTTC	CASSIRTAHEQYF
TRBD1	NA	TRBV5-4	TRBJ2-2	TGTGCCAGCAGCAGATTACAGGGGGCGTTTGACACCGGGGAGCTGTTTTTT	CASSRLQGAFDTGELFF
NA	NA	TRBV4-3	TRBJ2-7	TGCGCCAGCAGCCAAGGCCACGCGGGACAGACCTACGAGCAGTACTTC	CASSQGHAGQTYEQYF
TRBD1	few	TRBV27	TRBJ1-2	TGTGCCAGCAGTTACAGGGGAGCCTATGGCTACACCTTC	CASSYRGAYGYTF
NA	NA	TRBV19	TRBJ2-1	TGTGCCAGTAGTATGGATGGCCGACTAGGGCAGTTCTTC	CASSMDGRLGQFF
NA	few	TRBV7-2	TRBJ2-7	TGTGCCAGCAGCTCAAGGACCAACTACGAGCAGTACTTC	CASSSRTNYEQYF
NA	NA	TRBV9	TRBJ1-3	TGTGCCAGCAGCGTAGAGGCAGGGGCGAATGGAAACACCATATATTTT	CASSVEAGANGNTIYF
TRBD1	few	TRBV4-3	TRBJ1-2	TGCGCCAGCAGCCAAAAGACAGGGTTCAATGGCTACACCTTC	CASSQKTGFNGYTF